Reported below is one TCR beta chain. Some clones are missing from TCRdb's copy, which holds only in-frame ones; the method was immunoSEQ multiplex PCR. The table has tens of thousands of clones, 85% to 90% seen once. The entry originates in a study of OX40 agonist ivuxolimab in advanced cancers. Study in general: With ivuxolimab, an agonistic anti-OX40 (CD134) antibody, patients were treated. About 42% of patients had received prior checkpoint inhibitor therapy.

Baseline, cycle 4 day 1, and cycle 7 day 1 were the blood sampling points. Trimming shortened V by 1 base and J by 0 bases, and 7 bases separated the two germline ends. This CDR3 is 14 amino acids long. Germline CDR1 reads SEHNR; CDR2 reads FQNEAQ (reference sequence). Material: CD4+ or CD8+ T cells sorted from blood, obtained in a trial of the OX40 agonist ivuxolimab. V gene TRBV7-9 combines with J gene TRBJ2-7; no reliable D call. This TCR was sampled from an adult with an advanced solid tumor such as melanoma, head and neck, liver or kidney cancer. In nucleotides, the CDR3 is TGTGCCAGCAGCTTAGGGGCCTCCTCCTACGAGCAGTACTTC. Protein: CASSLGASSYEQYF.